Listed below are T cell receptor beta chains from one sample, sequenced in a study of cytomegalovirus exposure and HLA in healthy donors. The data were produced by immunoSEQ multiplex PCR, yet TCRdb's version contains in-frame clones alone and is incomplete. The data hold roughly 80,000 clones, with approximately 71% observed a single time. Sequencing was carried out using PBMCs. The receptor set was obtained from a woman aged 40 to 49 in good health and CMV-seronegative. The CDR3 runs from the conserved cysteine through the conserved F or W. Fields, in order: clone size, D gene, J gene, V gene, CDR3 DNA, CDR3 protein. D genes are given only for firm matches. Rows may omit the clone size; those that give it use once, few, many or a size class.

. . TRBJ1-5 TRBV2 TGTGCCAGCAGTGATGAGGGCAGAAGAAATCAGCCCCAGCATTTT CASSDEGRRNQPQHF
. TRBD2 TRBJ2-1 TRBV10-3 TGTGCCATCAGTGAGACAGTAGCGGGAGGGAGCTCCTACAATGAGCAGTTCTTC CAISETVAGGSSYNEQFF
. . TRBJ2-6 TRBV19 TGTGCCAGTAGTAAGGACAGTTTCTCTGGGGCCAACGTCCTGACTTTC CASSKDSFSGANVLTF
. . TRBJ2-7 TRBV5-4 TGTGCCAGCAGCTTGAGAAGTTCAGCCGGGGGCTACGAGCAGTACTTC CASSLRSSAGGYEQYF
. TRBD2 TRBJ2-3 TRBV29-1 TGCAGCGTTCGTGGACTAGTAACAGATACGCAGTATTTT CSVRGLVTDTQYF
. . TRBJ1-2 TRBV12-5 TGTGCTAGTGCCCCCGACCGGGGTGGCTATGGCTACACCTTC CASAPDRGGYGYTF
. TRBD2 TRBJ2-7 TRBV7-9 TGTGCCAGCAGCCGTGCCGGAGGGGTGGCTAGCGGGGGTTACGAGCAGTACTTC CASSRAGGVASGGYEQYF
. . TRBJ1-1 TRBV29-1 TGCAGCGTTATGACAGACTTGAACACTGAAGCTTTCTTT CSVMTDLNTEAFF
. TRBD1 TRBJ2-1 TRBV11-1 TGTGCCAGCAGCTCGAGCCGGGGACAGTACAATGAGCAGTTCTTC CASSSSRGQYNEQFF
. TRBD2 TRBJ2-3 TRBV9 TGTGCCAGCAGCCTGACTAGCGGGAGGGGTGGAGATACGCAGTATTTT CASSLTSGRGGDTQYF
. TRBD1 TRBJ1-2 TRBV19 TGTGCCAGTAGTATGGGGACAGGGGACGACTATGGCTACACCTTC CASSMGTGDDYGYTF
. . TRBJ1-5 TRBV7-6 TGTGCCAGCAGCCGGTCGGCTACGGGAACAGGCAATCAGCCCCAGCATTTT CASSRSATGTGNQPQHF
few . TRBJ2-7 TRBV7-2 TGTGCCAGCAGTTTAGGTACAGGGTTCGAGCAGTACTTC CASSLGTGFEQYF
medium-sized TRBD2 TRBJ2-3 TRBV6-4 TGTGCCAGCAGTGACAAAGCGGGGTCCACAGATACGCAGTATTTT CASSDKAGSTDTQYF
. . TRBJ2-1 TRBV25-1 TGTGCCAGCAGTGAATATTTCCAGGGAAACAATGAGCAGTTCTTC CASSEYFQGNNEQFF
. TRBD1 TRBJ1-4 TRBV29-1 TGCAGCGTTGTCGACAGGGCTAATGAAAAACTGTTTTTT CSVVDRANEKLFF
few . TRBJ2-3 TRBV9 TGTGCCAGCAGCCCACGGGTGACAGATACGCAGTATTTT CASSPRVTDTQYF
. . TRBJ2-7 TRBV9 TGTGCCAGCAGTCCCAGGACTTCTACCTACGAGCAGTACTTC CASSPRTSTYEQYF
few . TRBJ2-7 TRBV5-1 TGCGCCAGCAGCTTGGTGGGCCAAGGGGTCTACGAGCAGTACTTC CASSLVGQGVYEQYF
. TRBD2 TRBJ2-7 TRBV7-2 TGTGCCAGCAGCCCGGTAGCGGGATGGAACGAGCAGTACTTC CASSPVAGWNEQYF
. . TRBJ2-2 TRBV4-1 TGCGCCAGCAGCCAAGATTTATGGGGACAAACCGGGGAGCTGTTTTTT CASSQDLWGQTGELFF
. TRBD1 TRBJ1-4 TRBV29-1 TGCAGCGTTGGAGGGACAGGGCTTGAAAAACTGTTTTTT CSVGGTGLEKLFF
. TRBD1 TRBJ2-1 TRBV5-1 TGCGCCAGCAGCTCTACGGACAGGGCGGGCTCTTCGGGTAAGCAGTTCTTC CASSSTDRAGSSGKQFF
few . TRBJ1-1 TRBV6-6 TGTGCCAGCAGTTACTCGAGAGGGGGCACTGAAGCTTTCTTT CASSYSRGGTEAFF
. . TRBJ2-7 TRBV11-2 TGTGCCAGCAGCTTATCAGGGGCAGGATACGAGCAGTACTTC CASSLSGAGYEQYF
few . TRBJ1-1 TRBV2 TGTGCCAGCAGCGCACAGGGAGCTAACACTGAAGCTTTCTTT CASSAQGANTEAFF
. TRBD1 TRBJ1-2 TRBV7-2 TGTGCCAGCAGCCCAAGCACCGGAACAGGGGTTTTCTATGGCTACACCTTC CASSPSTGTGVFYGYTF
. . TRBJ2-1 TRBV25-1 TGTGCCAGCAGTGAGCGGGGGACACACAATGAGCAGTTCTTC CASSERGTHNEQFF
. TRBD1 TRBJ2-7 TRBV27 TGTGCCAGCAGTTTAAGCGACAGGGGTAACGAGCAGTACTTC CASSLSDRGNEQYF
. TRBD1 TRBJ2-3 TRBV7-9 TGTGCCAGCAGCTCGGACAGGTGGGGTATAAGTACAGATACGCAGTATTTT CASSSDRWGISTDTQYF
few TRBD2 TRBJ2-5 TRBV7-4 TGTGCCAGCAGCTTGCTGCGGGAGGGGGAATATCAAGAGACCCAGTACTTC CASSLLREGEYQETQYF
. TRBD1 TRBJ2-7 TRBV13 TGTGCCAGCAGCCCCCCCGGGACAGGGAGCTCCTACGAGCAGTACTTC CASSPPGTGSSYEQYF
. . TRBJ2-7 TRBV15 TGTGCCACCAGCAGAGGGACAACCAGGAGCTCCTACGAGCAGTACTTC CATSRGTTRSSYEQYF
few TRBD2 TRBJ2-5 TRBV11-3 TGTGCCAGCAGCCAGGGGGGGCTAGCGGGAAAAGAGACCCAGTACTTC CASSQGGLAGKETQYF
. . TRBJ1-1 TRBV5-6 TGTGCCAGCAGCTTGACGGGATACACTGAAGCTTTCTTT CASSLTGYTEAFF
medium-sized TRBD2 TRBJ2-1 TRBV6-4 TGTGCCAGCAGTGACTTAGCGGGAGGGCCAAATGAGCAGTTCTTC CASSDLAGGPNEQFF
. . TRBJ2-7 TRBV6-5 TGTGCCAGCAGTTACTCGAGTACGGGGGTAGGGTACGAGCAGTACTTC CASSYSSTGVGYEQYF
. TRBD1 TRBJ1-1 TRBV29-1 TGCAGCGCCAGTAGACAGGGATCTGAAGCTTTCTTT CSASRQGSEAFF
. TRBD1 TRBJ2-5 TRBV7-9 TGTGCCAGCAGCTTAGGAGGAAGGGGGCGAGAGACCCAGTACTTC CASSLGGRGRETQYF
. . TRBJ2-3 TRBV27 TGTGCCAGCAGTCCTCTTAGCACAGATACGCAGTATTTT CASSPLSTDTQYF
. TRBD1 TRBJ1-2 TRBV19 TGTGCCAGTAGTCAGACTTACGACAGGGTTCCTCTCGGCTACACCTTC CASSQTYDRVPLGYTF
. TRBD1 TRBJ1-5 TRBV19 TGTGCCAGTAGATCCGACAGGGTTGGTCAGCCCCAGCATTTT CASRSDRVGQPQHF
. . TRBJ1-1 TRBV6-6 TGTGCCAGCACCCAGGGCAGGGAGAACACTGAAGCTTTCTTT CASTQGRENTEAFF
few . TRBJ1-5 TRBV21-1 TGTGCCTCCCAGGCAAGGGGCGAAGAGAATAGCAATCAGCCCCAGCATTTT CASQARGEENSNQPQHF
few TRBD2 TRBJ2-1 TRBV29-1 TGCAGCCTGGGACTAGCGGGAGATTACAATGAGCAGTTCTTC CSLGLAGDYNEQFF
. TRBD1 TRBJ1-1 TRBV7-8 TGTGCCAGCAGCTTAAGGGGACAGGGGAGGAACACTGAAGCTTTCTTT CASSLRGQGRNTEAFF
. . TRBJ2-2 TRBV27 TGTGCCAGCACCCTTCGGAACACCGGGGAGCTGTTTTTT CASTLRNTGELFF
. . TRBJ1-4 TRBV4-3 TGCGCCAGCAGCCAAGAAGGTTCGCGGGAAAAACTGTTTTTT CASSQEGSREKLFF
. . TRBJ2-1 TRBV15 TGTGCCACCAGCGGTGACAGGTCCTACAATGAGCAGTTCTTC CATSGDRSYNEQFF
. . TRBJ1-2 TRBV2 TGTGCCAGCCAGTCGATTAACTATGGCTACACCTTC CASQSINYGYTF
. . TRBJ2-7 TRBV7-9 TGTTCCAGCAGCCCAGGGGTGGGCGAGCAGTACTTC CSSSPGVGEQYF
. . TRBJ2-1 TRBV13 TGTGCCAGCAGCTTAGGTTCCAGGGATGGGTACAATGAGCAGTTCTTC CASSLGSRDGYNEQFF
. TRBD2 TRBJ2-7 TRBV7-9 TGTGCCAGCAGCTTCACTAGCGGGAGCTCCTACGAGCAGTACTTC CASSFTSGSSYEQYF